This record looks at one T cell receptor beta chain sequence and its context. The CDR3 has 16 residues. Per germline, CDR1 SEHNR and CDR2 FQNEAQ (reference sequence). With 6 bases clipped from V and 5 bases from J, the junction kept 14 bases outside the gene matches. This sample is part of a study of shared clonotypes between healthy human individuals. It was 200 to 250 ng DNA, about 30,000 T cell genomes, that sorted-subset replicate PCRs used. Authors' data handling: Filtering was not the same, since immunoSEQ gave junction-only sequences without quality scores. TCRdb's table, derived via immunoSEQ multiplex PCR, lists solely in-frame clones and lacks some. That table gives V, J and clone size, and the DNA gave D and trimming. The profile shows under 1 million clones, around 92% of them singletons. CD8 cells regarded as naive lacked CD45RO, were positively chosen for CCR7, and omitted terminally differentiated effector memory CD45RA+ cells.

The source of this sequence is a man aged 25-45 years in good health. Sequenced input: naive CD8+ T cells sorted from blood. This chain links TRBV7-9 with TRBJ2-3; 7 positions match TRBD1. The CDR3 reads CASSYRGRGFGDTQYF. For the CDR3, the DNA is TGTGCCAGCAGTTACAGAGGCAGGGGGTTCGGAGATACGCAGTATTTT.